This TCR beta chain emerged from a study of cytomegalovirus exposure and HLA in healthy donors. PCR involved 60 Vbeta and 13 Jbeta primers. TCRdb's table, derived via immunoSEQ multiplex PCR, lists solely in-frame clones and lacks some. This table has over 100,000 clones, roughly four fifths appearing once. The V end was cut by 4 bases, the J end by 0 bases, with 12 bases between. This CDR3 spans 15 amino acids. In germline, CDR1 is LNHNV, CDR2 YYDKDF (reference sequence). The clonotype originates from a male donor in good health and CMV-seropositive. The chain uses TRBV15 and TRBJ2-5, with D possibly being TRBD2 (6 bases). Material for sequencing was PBMCs. CDR3 nucleotide sequence: TGTGCCACCAGCATGGGGCGGGGAGACCAAGAGACCCAGTACTTC. Encoded protein: CATSMGRGDQETQYF. The full variable domain, with the rest looked up from reference TRBV15 and TRBJ2-5, is DAMVIQNPRYQVTQFGKPVTLSCSQTLNHNVMYWYQQKSSQAPKLLFHYYDKDFNNEADTPDNFQSRRPNTSFCFLDIRSPGLGDTAMYLCATSMGRGDQETQYFGPGTRLLVL.